This TCR beta chain was recovered during a study of CD8 T cells in Susac syndrome. There are 11 residues in the CDR3. Germline CDR1 is DFQATT and CDR2 is SNEGSKA (reference sequence). Trimming took 0 bases from V and 12 from J, leaving 9 bases between them. Blood CD8+ and CD4+ T cells underwent high-throughput TCR beta sequencing. Isolation of CD8+ and CD4+ T cells was performed negatively, whereas enrichment of TEMRA cells was done by FACS. RNA in amounts of about 0.5 to 1 ug was reverse transcribed with random hexamers. By means of immunoSEQ multiplex PCR, TCR beta CDR3 spanning 54 Vbeta and 13 Jbeta underwent amplification. Using its own MiXCR run on the immunoSEQ multiplex PCR reads, TCRdb lists one record per CDR3 protein. The data contain 300,000 to 350,000 distinct CDR3 sequences, 92% of them seen just once; the ten biggest clones take up 0.065%.

This TCR was recovered from a human donor with multiple sclerosis. This sequence joins TRBV20-1 and TRBJ2-1; tentative D call: TRBD1 (6 bases). The specimen sequenced was CD4+ T cells from PBMCs. CDR3 sequence (DNA): TGCAGTGCTAGAGATCAACAGGGGCAGTTCTTC. As protein: CSARDQQGQFF.